The 30 T cell receptor beta chains below all came from one sample that was sequenced in a study of control samples from healthy donors and cancer patients. Sequencing used immunoSEQ multiplex PCR; TCRdb keeps in-frame clones, though not all of them. The sample lists 100,000 to 120,000 clones, over 75% occurring once. The source material was PBMCs. Every receptor here comes from an older woman with lung cancer.

The rearrangement links TRBV5-8 to TRBJ2-5; the D gene is possibly TRBD1 (6 bases). V was trimmed by 2 bases and J by 2 bases, leaving 10 bases between them. In germline, CDR1 is SGHTS, CDR2 YDEGEE. The CDR3 is made up of 14 amino acids. CDR3 DNA sequence: TGTGCCAGCAGCTTCCGAACAGGGCAAGAGACCCAGTACTTC. It encodes CASSFRTGQETQYF.

The chain joins TRBV5-1 to TRBJ2-6; 8 positions match TRBD1. The V gene's germline CDR1 is SGHRS and CDR2 YFSETQ. This CDR3 has 17 amino acids. The junction had 2 bases not matched to a gene; V was cut back by 0 bases and J by 0 bases. CDR3 region: CASSLGDRPSGANVLTF. In DNA form, the CDR3 reads TGCGCCAGCAGCTTGGGGGACAGGCCCTCTGGGGCCAACGTCCTGACTTTC. Drawing the rest from reference TRBV5-1 and TRBJ2-6, the complete variable domain is KAGVTQTPRYLIKTRGQQVTLSCSPISGHRSVSWYQQTPGQGLQFLFEYFSETQRNKGNFPGRFSGRQFSNSRSEMNVSTLELGDSALYLCASSLGDRPSGANVLTFGAGSRLTVL.

In its sample, this clone was seen a few times. The chain links TRBV7-8 to TRBJ2-3; D gene uncertain. The V gene lost 3 bases and the J gene lost 4 bases, with 11 bases spanning the gap. CDR3 length: 14 residues. From germline, CDR1 is SGHVS and CDR2 FQNEAQ. Written as DNA, the CDR3 is TGTGCCAGCAGCTTTTTCAGAGGTCCAGATACGCAGTATTTT. It translates to CASSFFRGPDTQYF.

V is TRBV25-1 and J is TRBJ1-4; TRBD1 matches 8 bases. CDR3 length: 15 residues. The V and J ends lost 8 bases and 4 bases, in that order; junction bases with no gene match: 9. Germline lookup yields CDR1 MGHDK and CDR2 SYGVNS. The CDR3 spells CASVDRAGSNEKLFF. As DNA, the CDR3 is TGTGCCAGCGTGGACAGGGCGGGTAGTAATGAAAAACTGTTTTTT. The variable domain in full, with the rest retrieved from reference TRBV25-1 and TRBJ1-4, is EADIYQTPRYLVIGTGKKITLECSQTMGHDKMYWYQQDPGMELHLIHYSYGVNSTEKGDLSSESTVSRIRTEHFPLTLESARPSHTSQYLCASVDRAGSNEKLFFGSGTQLSVL.

The chain couples TRBV12-5 to TRBJ1-4, with D hard to call. Trimming took off 3 bases at V and 10 bases at J, with 6 bases between the two ends. CDR1 and CDR2 from the germline V gene are LGHNT and FRNRAP. This CDR3 is built from 11 residues. The chain's CDR3 is CASGFDGKLFF. In nucleotides, the CDR3 is TGTGCTAGTGGTTTCGATGGAAAACTGTTTTTT.

This chain connects TRBV2 to TRBJ1-2, with 7 bases identical to TRBD1. V was pared by 0 bases and J by 2 bases, with 21 bases of the junction left unmatched. Germline CDR1 and CDR2: SNHLY and FYNNEI. CDR3 size: 21 residues. The CDR3 nucleotides are TGTGCCAGCAGTGAAGCGTTAGGGATCCCGGGACAGAGAACAAGGAACTATGGCTACACCTTC. It codes for CASSEALGIPGQRTRNYGYTF.

The chain recombines TRBV4-2 with TRBJ2-2; 9 nucleotides agree with TRBD2. V was pared by 8 bases and J by 0 bases, with 4 bases of the junction left unmatched. Germline CDR1 LGHNA, CDR2 YNFKEQ. The CDR3 is made up of 15 amino acids. As DNA, the CDR3 is TGTGCCAGCTCTGCTAGCGGGGCGAACACCGGGGAGCTGTTTTTT. Protein sequence: CASSASGANTGELFF.

This chain uses TRBV5-4 with TRBJ2-3; D perhaps matches TRBD1 (5 bases). The CDR3 length is 13 residues. Germline loops: CDR1 SGHNT, CDR2 YYREEE (reference sequence). V was pared by 2 bases and J by 3 bases, with 7 bases between. CDR3 sequence (DNA): TGTGCCAGCAGCTTTGACAGAACAGATACGCAGTATTTT. Its translation: CASSFDRTDTQYF.

J is TRBJ1-4 and V is TRBV19, with 10 bases matching TRBD1. Germline V gives CDR1 LNHDA, CDR2 SQIVND (reference sequence). Trimming removed 1 base from V and 10 bases from J; junction bases left unmatched: 18. The CDR3 extends over 19 amino acids. This CDR3 reads CASSIGSGTGVTSLSKLFF. The CDR3 region has the DNA TGTGCCAGTAGTATAGGATCCGGGACAGGGGTAACGAGTTTGTCAAAACTGTTTTTT.

The chain is built from TRBV4-1 and TRBJ1-2; D ambiguous. This CDR3 has 13 residues. The germline V and J ends were trimmed by 2 bases and 4 bases, with 8 bases remaining between them. Germline V CDR1 and CDR2: MGHRA, YSYEKL. The CDR3 coding sequence is TGCGCCAGCAGCCAAAGGGAGGGCTATGGCTACACCTTC. It encodes CASSQREGYGYTF.

A few counts support this clone. This chain uses TRBV9 with TRBJ1-3, with TRBD1 matching over 7 bases. In germline, CDR1 is SGDLS, CDR2 YYNGEE. The CDR3 extends over 15 amino acids. Losses at the gene ends were 3 bases for V and 0 bases for J; bases not matched to a gene: 3. The CDR3 DNA is TGTGCCAGCAGCGGGGGGGACAGCTCTGGAAACACCATATATTTT. Protein product: CASSGGDSSGNTIYF.

The rearrangement uses TRBV11-2 and TRBJ2-7; D remains unclear. The ends were cut back, 4 bases at V and 7 bases at J, with 17 bases in the middle. The germline V gene has CDR1 SGHAT and CDR2 FQNNGV. CDR3 length: 14 residues. CDR3 nucleotides: TGTGCCAGCAGCTCCCGGCTGGACGAAGGAGAGCAGTACTTC. Its protein is CASSSRLDEGEQYF.

The chain links TRBV5-1 to TRBJ1-1; possible D gene TRBD1, 6 bases. CDR1 is SGHRS and CDR2 is YFSETQ in the germline V gene. This CDR3 region has 15 residues. V dropped 0 bases and J dropped 0 bases, with 9 bases sitting between them. CDR3 coding DNA: TGCGCCAGCAGCTTGGAGGACAGCCTGAACACTGAAGCTTTCTTT. Translation: CASSLEDSLNTEAFF.

The chain is built from TRBV7-8 and TRBJ1-5, with unresolved D. V gave up 0 bases and J gave up 0 bases, with 12 bases separating them. Germline CDR1 reads SGHVS; CDR2 reads FQNEAQ. The CDR3 has 17 amino acids. The CDR3: CASSLAPRAASNQPQHF. CDR3 nucleotides: TGTGCCAGCAGCTTAGCGCCTAGGGCAGCTAGCAATCAGCCCCAGCATTTT. Full variable domain (rest looked up from reference TRBV7-8 and TRBJ1-5): GAGVSQSPRYKVAKRGQDVALRCDPISGHVSLFWYQQALGQGPEFLTYFQNEAQLDKSGLPSDRFFAERPEGSVSTLKIQRTQQEDSAVYLCASSLAPRAASNQPQHFGDGTRLSIL.

CDR3 sequence reads: CASSQGKNEKLFF. The CDR3 bases are TGTGCCAGCAGCCAAGGGAAGAATGAAAAACTGTTTTTT. The chain couples TRBV4-2 to TRBJ1-4; D not certain. In germline, CDR1 is LGHNA, CDR2 YNFKEQ. V lost 1 base, J lost 5 bases, and 5 bases lay in between. The CDR3 extends over 13 amino acids.

The CDR3 spells CASSKGDRGCEKLFF. CDR3 bases: TGTGCCAGCAGCAAAGGGGACAGGGGGTGCGAAAAACTGTTTTTT. The chain carries TRBV21-1 and TRBJ1-4; the table's D call, TRBD1, has no DNA check behind it. TRBV21-1 is labeled a pseudogene. This CDR3 contains 15 residues.

Only a few counts were recorded for this clone. This chain links TRBV3-1 (or the pseudogene TRBV3-2) with TRBJ2-7, with 11 bases aligning to TRBD2. Germline CDR1 LGHDT, CDR2 YNNKEL (reference sequence). With V trimmed by 0 bases and J by 4 bases, 5 bases remained unmatched. The CDR3 extends over 16 amino acids. The CDR3 bases are TGTGCCAGCAGCCAAGATAAGCTAGCGGGGGGTTACGAGCAGTACTTC. Its translation: CASSQDKLAGGYEQYF.

CDR3 bases: TGTGCCAGCAGCTCTACCGGAGGGGGGAACACTGAAGCTTTCTTT. As protein: CASSSTGGGNTEAFF. The chain is built from TRBV7-9 and TRBJ1-1; tentative D call: TRBD1 (6 bases). Germline assignment: CDR1 SEHNR and CDR2 FQNEAQ (reference sequence). Trimming pared 4 bases from V and 1 base from J, leaving 13 bases between. The CDR3 loop spans 15 amino acids.

V is TRBV4-2 and J is TRBJ1-3; 8 positions agree with TRBD1. The CDR3 sequence is 16 residues long. Germline V gene lookup returns CDR1 LGHNA and CDR2 YNFKEQ. Trimming took 4 bases from V and 4 from J; bases not matched to a gene: 9. CDR3 DNA: TGTGCCAGCAGCCGAGATCAGGGGGCGAACGGAAACACCATATATTTT. It yields the protein CASSRDQGANGNTIYF.

This clone was seen only once. The V gene is TRBV18, the J gene TRBJ2-7, with D hard to call. From germline, CDR1 is KGHSH and CDR2 LQKENI. Trimming left V 4 bases short and J 4 bases short, with 11 bases between. The CDR3 has 13 residues. CDR3 loop: CASSLSQIYEQYF. The CDR3 region has the DNA TGTGCCAGCTCACTTTCCCAGATATACGAGCAGTACTTC.

The CDR3 protein is CAGVLVESGSEQYF. DNA for the CDR3: TGTGCCGGTGTCCTTGTAGAGAGTGGTTCCGAGCAGTACTTC. The rearrangement joins TRBV7-9 to TRBJ2-7, with D unclear. CDR1 SEHNR and CDR2 FQNEAQ come from the germline V gene (reference sequence). V was shortened by 11 bases and J by 6 bases, with 23 bases between the two germline ends. This CDR3 spans 14 amino acids.

Here the CDR3 DNA reads TGCAGCGTTAAGCAGGGGGACTATGGCTACACCTTC. It specifies CSVKQGDYGYTF. The V gene is TRBV29-1, the J gene TRBJ1-2; 7 bases are shared with TRBD1. With V trimmed by 5 bases and J by 3 bases, 3 bases remained unmatched. CDR1 SQVTM and CDR2 ANQGSEA come from the germline V gene. This CDR3 region has 12 residues.

This clone was detected only once. V is TRBV6-5 and J is TRBJ2-7; 8 bases match TRBD1. In germline, CDR1 is MNHEY, CDR2 SVGAGI. The CDR3 has 14 residues. V lost 6 bases to trimming and J lost 0 bases; unmatched junction nucleotides: 4. The CDR3 sequence: CASSRDRSSYEQYF. The CDR3 DNA reads TGTGCCAGCAGCCGGGACAGGAGCTCCTACGAGCAGTACTTC.

The rearrangement links TRBV27 to TRBJ2-1; 12 bases line up with TRBD2. Germline CDR1 reads MNHEY; CDR2 reads SMNVEV (reference sequence). The CDR3 covers 16 residues. V lost 5 bases and J lost 7; bases outside the gene matches: 9. The CDR3 here is CASSERLAGDRNEQFF. The CDR3 nucleotides are TGTGCCAGCAGTGAAAGACTAGCGGGGGACAGGAATGAGCAGTTCTTC.

As to this clone: This sample includes further DNA sequences coding for the same CDR3. The chain combines TRBV3-1 (or the pseudogene TRBV3-2) with TRBJ2-3; no definite D call. The CDR3 contains 13 residues. The V end lost 2 bases, the J end lost 0 bases, and 3 bases lay between the germline ends. Per germline, CDR1 LGHDT and CDR2 YNNKEL (reference sequence). CDR3 protein: CASSQLSTDTQYF. In DNA, the CDR3 is TGTGCCAGCAGCCAACTCAGCACAGATACGCAGTATTTT.

The chain is built from TRBV7-2 and TRBJ2-7, with D perhaps TRBD1 or TRBD2 (5 bases each). The CDR3 spans 13 residues. The germline V and J ends were trimmed by 10 bases and 0 bases, with 13 bases remaining between them. The germline CDR1 and CDR2 sequences are SGHTA and FQGNSA. This CDR3 reads CATQGPYSYEQYF. The CDR3 region has the DNA TGTGCCACCCAGGGACCCTACTCCTACGAGCAGTACTTC.

V is TRBV30 and J is TRBJ2-6; no clear D gene. CDR3 length equals 15 residues. Germline CDR1 reads GTSNPN; CDR2 reads SVGIG (reference sequence). Between the trimmed V and J ends, which lost 7 bases and 0 bases, there was a span of 13 bases. CDR3 in DNA: TGTGCCTCTTTGTCCGGGCTCTCTGGGGCCAACGTCCTGACTTTC. It is translated as CASLSGLSGANVLTF.

This chain uses TRBV5-5 with TRBJ1-5, with D tentatively TRBD1 (5 bases). V was clipped by 0 bases and J by 1 base, with 14 bases between them. The germline gives CDR1 SGHKS, CDR2 YYEKEE (reference sequence). This CDR3 comprises 17 residues. The CDR3 protein is CASSLDGARGSNQPQHF. CDR3 bases: TGTGCCAGCAGCTTGGACGGAGCACGGGGGAGCAATCAGCCCCAGCATTTT.

This chain uses TRBV10-3 with TRBJ2-1; 9 positions match TRBD2. This CDR3 has 15 residues. Germline V CDR1 and CDR2: ENHRY, SYGVKD. V was pared by 3 bases and J by 3 bases, with 3 bases of the junction left unmatched. The CDR3 nucleotides are TGTGCCATCAGTGAAGGAGCGGGAGGCTACAATGAGCAGTTCTTC. Protein: CAISEGAGGYNEQFF.

The V and J genes are TRBV7-8 and TRBJ2-3; D might be TRBD1 (7 bases). Germline V lookup: CDR1 SGHVS, CDR2 FQNEAQ. The CDR3 loop spans 12 amino acids. Trimming pared 10 bases from V and 4 bases from J, leaving 12 bases between. The CDR3 loop is CATGGGPDTQYF. For the CDR3, the DNA is TGTGCCACCGGAGGGGGCCCAGATACGCAGTATTTT. The full variable domain, in which reference TRBV7-8 and TRBJ2-3 provide the parts outside the CDR3, is GAGVSQSPRYKVAKRGQDVALRCDPISGHVSLFWYQQALGQGPEFLTYFQNEAQLDKSGLPSDRFFAERPEGSVSTLKIQRTQQEDSAVYLCATGGGPDTQYFGPGTRLTVL.